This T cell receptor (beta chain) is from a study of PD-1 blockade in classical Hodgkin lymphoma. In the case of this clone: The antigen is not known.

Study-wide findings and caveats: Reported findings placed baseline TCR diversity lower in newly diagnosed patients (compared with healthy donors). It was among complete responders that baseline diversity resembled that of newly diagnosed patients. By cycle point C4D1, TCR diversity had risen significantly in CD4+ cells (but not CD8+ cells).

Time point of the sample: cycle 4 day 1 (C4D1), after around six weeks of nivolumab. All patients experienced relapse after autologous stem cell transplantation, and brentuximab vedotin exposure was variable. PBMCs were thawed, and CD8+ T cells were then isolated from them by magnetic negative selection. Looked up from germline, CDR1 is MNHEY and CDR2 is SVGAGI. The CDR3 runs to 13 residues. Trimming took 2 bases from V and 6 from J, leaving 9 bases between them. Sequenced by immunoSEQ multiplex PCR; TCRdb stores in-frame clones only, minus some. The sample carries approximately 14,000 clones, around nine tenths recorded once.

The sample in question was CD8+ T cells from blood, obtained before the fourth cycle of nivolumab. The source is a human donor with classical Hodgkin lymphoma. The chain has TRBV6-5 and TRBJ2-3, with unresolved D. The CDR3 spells CASSYRESDTQYF. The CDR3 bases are TGTGCCAGCAGTTACAGAGAATCCGATACGCAGTATTTT.